A selection of T cell receptor beta chains follows, all from one sample in a study of blood T cell repertoires in COVID-19. Assay: immunoSEQ multiplex PCR; the TCRdb copy retains only in-frame clones and omits some. Of around 200,000 clones listed, about 81% were seen once; the top ten hold roughly 8.7%. Sequencing used PBMCs or T cells enriched from blood (not recorded which). All receptors come from a middle-aged man who had recovered from COVID-19. Each CDR3 is given without its conserved first and last residue.

j_call	cdr3_length	v_call	cdr3_aa
TRBJ1-1	10	TRBV10-1	ASSPGVTEAF
TRBJ1-2	13	TRBV27	ASSPHPGINYGYT
TRBJ1-2	12	TRBV5-6	ASSLGDSAYGYT
TRBJ1-2	11	TRBV18	ASSPLRAYGYT
TRBJ1-4	10	TRBV23-1	ASSQYEDKLF
TRBJ2-7	9	TRBV5-4	ASSLDREQY
TRBJ2-7	11	TRBV6-5	ASSYGGSYEQY
TRBJ1-2	11	TRBV19	ASSIGTGYGYT
TRBJ2-1	13	TRBV18	ASSAGLAGAVEQF
TRBJ1-2	13	TRBV27	ASSFRDRARYGYT
TRBJ2-5	14	TRBV6-2/TRBV6-3	ASSPQRTRRGETQY
TRBJ2-7	11	TRBV3-1/TRBV3-2	ASSQGTSNEQY
TRBJ2-2	17	TRBV4-1	ASSQEIVNRASRAGELF
TRBJ1-5	12	TRBV10-2	ASSAGGRNQPQH
TRBJ2-5	11	TRBV18	ASSPTGEETQY
TRBJ2-7	14	TRBV7-9	ATTPGGWRGRAEQY
TRBJ1-2	12	TRBV6-6	ASSSGPLSGGYT
TRBJ2-2	12	TRBV20-1	SASSTPATGELF
TRBJ2-1	14	TRBV9	ASSLVAGSSYNEQF
TRBJ2-1	14	TRBV27	ASSQPGASTYNEQF
TRBJ1-2	11	TRBV5-1	ASSTGQGYGYT
TRBJ2-1	12	TRBV20-1	SASGQGTYNEQF
TRBJ1-5	13	TRBV19	ASSIGGRGNQPQH
TRBJ1-2	12	TRBV2	AGTTGPNNYGYT
TRBJ2-6	13	TRBV6-5	ASRSGGTGANVLT
TRBJ2-1	12	TRBV19	ASRLAGGQNEQF
TRBJ2-1	12	TRBV13	ASSPGGLYNEQF
TRBJ1-1	12	TRBV5-4	ASSMDSSYTEAF
TRBJ2-1	13	TRBV3-1/TRBV3-2	ASSQGSGARNEQF
TRBJ2-2	11	TRBV5-1	ASSLKPRGELF
TRBJ2-3	13	TRBV7-3	ASSLAGGSTDTQY
TRBJ2-1	13	TRBV11-2	ASSFHSVAGGEQF
TRBJ2-2	13	TRBV11-3	ASSGAGANTGELF
TRBJ2-7	11	TRBV3-1/TRBV3-2	ASRGAVAYEQY
TRBJ2-1	11	TRBV29-1	SETGGAYNEQF
TRBJ1-2	14	TRBV29-1	SARGGADGPNYGYT
TRBJ1-6	11	TRBV30	AWGTGVTSPLH
TRBJ1-2	12	TRBV5-8	ASSLQGSGYGYT
TRBJ1-1	12	TRBV29-1	SVDAGVLNTEAF
TRBJ2-3	14	TRBV27	ASSLTASRSTDTQY
TRBJ1-4	14	TRBV15	ATSRDLGAGNEKLF
TRBJ2-7	11	TRBV3-1/TRBV3-2	ASSRDFPNEQY
TRBJ2-5	15	TRBV27	ASSALGSGDRGRRHN
TRBJ1-6	14	TRBV2	ASSFKLSSYNSPLH
TRBJ2-3	14	TRBV27	ASSSRASGRAGTQY
TRBJ1-1	11	TRBV29-1	SVFGAANTEAF